The sample holds one count of the clone carrying this TCR beta chain. Methods used by the authors: It was from reference gene primer amplification that nucleated cell counts were estimated. The protocol was immunoSEQ multiplex PCR, while the TCRdb copy is restricted to in-frame clones and leaves out a portion. That table furnishes V, J and clone size, whereas the DNA furnished D and trimming. The table records roughly 100,000 clones, roughly nine tenths of them present only once. The source of the sample is a study of blood T cell repertoires in COVID-19. The overall study: COVID-19 samples, acute and convalescent, were from the United States, Italy and Spain.

The receptor was isolated from a woman of 80 years or more in a cohort sampled during active COVID-19. The sequenced sample consisted of peripheral blood.

The CDR3 sequence: CASSTGQGNTEAFF. The CDR3 DNA reads TGTGCCAGCAGCACGGGACAGGGCAACACTGAAGCTTTCTTT. The chain recombines TRBV7-3 with TRBJ1-1; 9 nucleotides line up with TRBD1. Losses at the gene ends were 5 bases for V and 2 bases for J; bases not matched to a gene: 3. CDR1 and CDR2 from the germline V gene are SGHTA and FQGTGA. The CDR3 is 14 residues long. Full variable domain (remainder filled in from reference TRBV7-3 and TRBJ1-1): GAGVSQTPSNKVTEKGKYVELRCDPISGHTALYWYRQSLGQGPEFLIYFQGTGAADDSGLPNDRFFAVRPEGSVSTLKIQRTERGDSAVYLCASSTGQGNTEAFFGQGTRLTVV.